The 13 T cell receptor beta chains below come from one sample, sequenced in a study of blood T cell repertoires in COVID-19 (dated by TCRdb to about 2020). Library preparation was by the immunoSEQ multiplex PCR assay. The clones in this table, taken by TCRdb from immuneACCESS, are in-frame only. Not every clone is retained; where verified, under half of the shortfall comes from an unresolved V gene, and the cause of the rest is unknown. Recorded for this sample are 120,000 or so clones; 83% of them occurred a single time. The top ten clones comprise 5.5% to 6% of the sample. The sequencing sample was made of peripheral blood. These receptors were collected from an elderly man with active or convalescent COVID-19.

The CDR3 loop reads CASSLLAGGLDEQFF. The CDR3 bases are TGCGCCAGCAGCCTATTAGCCGGGGGGCTTGATGAGCAGTTCTTC. The V and J genes are TRBV4-1 and TRBJ2-1; possible D gene TRBD2, 7 bases. The V end lost 4 bases, the J end lost 8 bases, and 18 bases lay between the germline ends. The CDR3 loop spans 15 amino acids. Germline V CDR1 and CDR2: MGHRA, YSYEKL.

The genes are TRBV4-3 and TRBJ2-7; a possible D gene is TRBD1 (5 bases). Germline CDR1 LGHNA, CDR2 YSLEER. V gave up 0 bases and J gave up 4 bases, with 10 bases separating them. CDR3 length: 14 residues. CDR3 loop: CASSQDTRVYEQYF. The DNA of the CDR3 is TGCGCCAGCAGCCAAGATACCAGGGTGTACGAGCAGTACTTC.

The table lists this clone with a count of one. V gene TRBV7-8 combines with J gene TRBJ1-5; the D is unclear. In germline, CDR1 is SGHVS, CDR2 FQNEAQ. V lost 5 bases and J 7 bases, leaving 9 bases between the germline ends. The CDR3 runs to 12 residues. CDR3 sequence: CASSIQIQPQHF. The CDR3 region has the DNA TGTGCCAGCAGCATACAGATACAGCCCCAGCATTTT.

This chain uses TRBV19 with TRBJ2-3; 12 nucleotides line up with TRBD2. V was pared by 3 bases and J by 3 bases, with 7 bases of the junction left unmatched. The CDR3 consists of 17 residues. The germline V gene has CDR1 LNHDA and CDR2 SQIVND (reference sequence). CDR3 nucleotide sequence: TGTGCCAGTAGTATCCCAGGACTAGCGGGGTATACAGATACGCAGTATTTT. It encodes CASSIPGLAGYTDTQYF. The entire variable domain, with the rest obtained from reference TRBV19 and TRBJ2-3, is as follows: DGGITQSPKYLFRKEGQNVTLSCEQNLNHDAMYWYRQDPGQGLRLIYYSQIVNDFQKGDIAEGYSVSREKKESFPLTVTSAQKNPTAFYLCASSIPGLAGYTDTQYFGPGTRLTVL.

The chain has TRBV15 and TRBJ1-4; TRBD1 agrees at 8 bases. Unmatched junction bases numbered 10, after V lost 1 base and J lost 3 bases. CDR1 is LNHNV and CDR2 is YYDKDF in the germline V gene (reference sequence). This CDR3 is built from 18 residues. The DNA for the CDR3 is TGTGCCACCAGCAGAGCTGACAGGGGCCGACCCCCTAATGAAAAACTGTTTTTT. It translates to CATSRADRGRPPNEKLFF.

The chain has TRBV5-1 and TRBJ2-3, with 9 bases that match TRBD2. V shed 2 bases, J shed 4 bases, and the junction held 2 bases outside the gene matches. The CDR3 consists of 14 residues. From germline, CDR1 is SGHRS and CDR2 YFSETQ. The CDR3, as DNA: TGCGCCAGCAGCTTACGCGGGGGGGCAGATACGCAGTATTTT. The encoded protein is CASSLRGGADTQYF.

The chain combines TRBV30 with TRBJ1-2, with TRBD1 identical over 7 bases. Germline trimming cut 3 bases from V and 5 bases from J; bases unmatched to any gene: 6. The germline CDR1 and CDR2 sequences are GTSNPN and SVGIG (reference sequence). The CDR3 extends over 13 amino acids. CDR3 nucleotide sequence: TGTGCCTGGAGCACAGGGGCGCTTTATGGCTACACCTTC. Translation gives CAWSTGALYGYTF.

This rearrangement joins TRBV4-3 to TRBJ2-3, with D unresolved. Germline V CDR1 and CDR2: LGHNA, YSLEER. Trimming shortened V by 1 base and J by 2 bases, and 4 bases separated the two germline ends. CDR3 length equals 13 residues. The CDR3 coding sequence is TGCGCCAGCAGCCAAGTATTCACAGATACGCAGTATTTT. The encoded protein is CASSQVFTDTQYF.

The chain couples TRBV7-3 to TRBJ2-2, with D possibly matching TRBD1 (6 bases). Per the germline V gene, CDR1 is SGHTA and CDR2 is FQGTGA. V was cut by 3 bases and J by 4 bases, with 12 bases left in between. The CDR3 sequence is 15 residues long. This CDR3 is CASSFHRVGTGELFF. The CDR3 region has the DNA TGTGCCAGCAGCTTCCACAGGGTCGGCACCGGGGAGCTGTTTTTT.

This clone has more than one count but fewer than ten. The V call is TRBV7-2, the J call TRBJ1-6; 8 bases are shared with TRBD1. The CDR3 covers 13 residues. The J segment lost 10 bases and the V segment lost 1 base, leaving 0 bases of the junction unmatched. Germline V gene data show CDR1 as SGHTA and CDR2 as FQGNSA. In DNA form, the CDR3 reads TGTGCCAGCAGCTTAGGGACAGGGTCACCCCTCCACTTT. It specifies CASSLGTGSPLHF.

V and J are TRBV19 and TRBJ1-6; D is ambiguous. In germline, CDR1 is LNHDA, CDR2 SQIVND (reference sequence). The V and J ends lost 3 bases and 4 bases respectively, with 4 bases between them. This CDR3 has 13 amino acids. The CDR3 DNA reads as TGTGCCAGTAGTATCGGGTATAATTCACCCCTCCACTTT. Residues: CASSIGYNSPLHF.

The CDR3 here is CAWSVDTQETQYF. The DNA for the CDR3 is TGTGCCTGGAGTGTAGACACCCAAGAGACCCAGTACTTC. V and J are TRBV30 and TRBJ2-5, with no clear D. CDR3 length: 13 residues. CDR1 GTSNPN and CDR2 SVGIG come from the germline V gene (reference sequence). The V end lost 0 bases, the J end lost 1 base, and 6 bases lay between the germline ends.

DNA for the CDR3: TGTGCCAGCAGCTTAGCTGGGGGCGGTAACTATGGCTACACCTTC. It encodes CASSLAGGGNYGYTF. This sequence joins TRBV7-2 and TRBJ1-2, with D possibly matching TRBD1 (6 bases). CDR3 length equals 15 residues. Trimming removed 0 bases at V and 1 base at J, with 9 bases between. Germline V gene data show CDR1 as SGHTA and CDR2 as FQGNSA.